This T cell receptor (beta chain) was sequenced for a study of T cells in Graves' hyperthyroidism and ophthalmopathy. From RNA transcripts, TCR beta CDR3 regions were amplified. The TCR CDR3 was amplified in a first-round RT-PCR using the HTBI primer set. TCRdb re-called the multiplex PCR reads through MiXCR, storing one row per CDR3 protein. The sample comprises under 750,000 distinct CDR3 sequences, about 19% of which are singletons, and approximately 15% rests with the top ten. Predating any ophthalmopathy symptoms, the blood sample was taken at first hyperthyroidism diagnosis. The sample consisted of blood. The clonotype originates from a woman between 50 and 59 years old with Graves' hyperthyroidism that later progressed to Graves' ophthalmopathy.

The chain's CDR3 is CASSPDSISNQPQHF. In DNA form, the CDR3 reads TGTGCCAGCAGTCCCGACAGTATTAGCAATCAGCCCCAGCATTTT. This chain links TRBV12-3 or TRBV12-4 with TRBJ1-5; D might be TRBD1 (5 bases). Trimming pared 5 bases from V and 0 bases from J, leaving 11 bases between. The CDR3 consists of 15 residues.